These T cell receptor beta chains were read from a single sample in a study of healthy donors' naive CD4 and CD8 T cells. TCRdb passed the reads through MiXCR, listing each CDR3 protein once. The table shows about 180,000 distinct CDR3 sequences, with about four fifths occurring only once. Sequenced material: naive CD4+ and CD8+ T cells sorted from blood, pooled from several donors. The source of these receptors is a pool of human donors in good health; the sample pools cells from several healthy donors. CDR3s include the opening cysteine and the closing phenylalanine or tryptophan. The D gene is left open where the match is weak. The size of a clone is reported for some rows only, either as once, few or many, or as a class for expanded clones.

clone_size	v_call	d_call	j_call	cdr3_aa	cdr3_nt
NA	TRBV5-1	NA	TRBJ1-3	CASSAGTTSGNTIYF	TGCGCCAGCAGCGCCGGAACCACCTCTGGAAACACCATATATTTT
NA	TRBV19	NA	TRBJ1-1	CASSIDWVTEAFF	TGTGCCAGTAGTATTGATTGGGTCACTGAAGCTTTCTTT
NA	TRBV14	TRBD2	TRBJ2-3	CASSTQLAGPSTDTQYF	TGTGCCAGCAGCACCCAACTAGCGGGACCCAGCACAGATACGCAGTATTTT
NA	TRBV5-1	NA	TRBJ1-2	CASSPVVTGHYGYTF	TGCGCCAGCAGCCCCGTGGTGACAGGCCACTATGGCTACACCTTC
NA	TRBV6-5	NA	TRBJ1-1	CASSYLGELNTEAFF	TGTGCCAGCAGTTACTTGGGGGAATTGAACACTGAAGCTTTCTTT
NA	TRBV6-6	NA	TRBJ2-1	CASSYFPSGGLSGSEQFF	TGTGCCAGCAGTTACTTCCCCAGCGGAGGTCTCTCAGGCAGTGAGCAGTTCTTC
once	TRBV5-4	TRBD1	TRBJ1-3	CASSWGQGFGGNTIYF	TGTGCCAGCAGCTGGGGACAGGGATTTGGTGGAAACACCATATATTTT
NA	TRBV7-9	NA	TRBJ2-7	CASGFGSSYEQYF	TGTGCCAGCGGCTTCGGGAGTTCCTACGAGCAGTACTTC
NA	TRBV2	NA	TRBJ2-7	CASSQGDYSYEQYF	TGTGCCAGCAGCCAGGGGGACTACTCCTACGAGCAGTACTTC
once	TRBV29-1	NA	TRBJ1-3	CSVYGGLGNTIYF	TGCAGCGTTTATGGGGGGCTTGGAAACACCATATATTTT
NA	TRBV29-1	NA	TRBJ2-5	CSVEDPGTQYF	TGCAGCGTTGAAGATCCGGGGACCCAGTACTTC
few	TRBV29-1	TRBD2	TRBJ2-1	CSVDPGTSGNNEQFF	TGCAGCGTTGATCCCGGGACTAGCGGTAACAATGAGCAGTTCTTC
few	TRBV15	NA	TRBJ2-5	CATSRDLETQYF	TGTGCCACCAGCAGAGATTTGGAGACCCAGTACTTC
NA	TRBV7-8	TRBD1	TRBJ1-1	CASSFRTGTFVNTEAFF	TGTGCCAGCAGCTTTAGGACAGGGACGTTCGTGAACACTGAAGCTTTCTTT
NA	TRBV11-2	NA	TRBJ2-1	CASSLDPLTGNEQFF	TGTGCCAGCAGCTTAGATCCACTTACAGGCAATGAGCAGTTCTTC
few	TRBV29-1	TRBD1	TRBJ2-7	CSVDGTGRHEQYF	TGCAGCGTTGATGGGACAGGGAGGCACGAGCAGTACTTC
NA	TRBV29-1	TRBD1	TRBJ2-6	CSAKGQESGANVLTF	TGCAGCGCAAAGGGACAGGAGTCTGGGGCCAACGTCCTGACTTTC
NA	TRBV6-5	NA	TRBJ2-3	CASSSLRAGTNTQYF	TGTGCCAGCAGCTCCCTCCGGGCGGGCACGAATACGCAGTATTTT
NA	TRBV29-1	NA	TRBJ2-1	CSVVGGVVYNEQFF	TGCAGCGTTGTTGGGGGAGTAGTCTACAATGAGCAGTTCTTC
NA	TRBV6-5	NA	TRBJ2-7	CASSYSSSGEQYF	TGTGCCAGCAGTTACTCTTCGAGCGGGGAGCAGTACTTC
few	TRBV29-1	TRBD1	TRBJ1-1	CSGKQGMNTEAFF	TGCAGCGGGAAACAGGGGATGAACACTGAAGCTTTCTTT
NA	TRBV5-4	NA	TRBJ1-1	CASSLKGGTEAFF	TGTGCCAGCAGCTTAAAGGGAGGTACTGAAGCTTTCTTT
NA	TRBV29-1	TRBD1	TRBJ2-7	CSVQRYGQGSYEQYF	TGCAGCGTCCAAAGGTACGGACAGGGGTCCTACGAGCAGTACTTC
NA	TRBV20-1	NA	TRBJ2-3	CSAPRVTDTQYF	TGCAGTGCTCCGCGGGTTACAGATACGCAGTATTTT
NA	TRBV19	NA	TRBJ2-1	CASSFLSNEQFF	TGTGCCAGTAGTTTTTTGAGCAATGAGCAGTTCTTC
NA	TRBV11-2	NA	TRBJ2-1	CASSPGRDEQFF	TGTGCCAGCAGCCCGGGCAGGGATGAGCAGTTCTTC
NA	TRBV29-1	NA	TRBJ2-3	CSADREASTDTQYF	TGCAGCGCCGACAGGGAGGCGTCCACAGATACGCAGTATTTT
NA	TRBV29-1	NA	TRBJ1-2	CSARSPHGYTF	TGCAGCGCAAGAAGTCCTCATGGCTACACCTTC
NA	TRBV29-1	NA	TRBJ1-2	CSVEDDTDASYGYTF	TGCAGCGTTGAAGACGACACCGACGCTTCCTATGGCTACACCTTC
NA	TRBV12-3/TRBV12-4	TRBD1	TRBJ2-1	CASSLGDSEQFF	TGTGCCAGCAGTTTAGGGGACAGTGAGCAGTTCTTC
few	TRBV29-1	TRBD1	TRBJ1-1	CSVGTDRVAEAFF	TGCAGCGTTGGGACAGACAGGGTCGCTGAAGCTTTCTTT
NA	TRBV29-1	TRBD1	TRBJ1-2	CSGLEQGAPGYTF	TGCAGCGGTTTAGAACAGGGGGCGCCGGGCTACACCTTC